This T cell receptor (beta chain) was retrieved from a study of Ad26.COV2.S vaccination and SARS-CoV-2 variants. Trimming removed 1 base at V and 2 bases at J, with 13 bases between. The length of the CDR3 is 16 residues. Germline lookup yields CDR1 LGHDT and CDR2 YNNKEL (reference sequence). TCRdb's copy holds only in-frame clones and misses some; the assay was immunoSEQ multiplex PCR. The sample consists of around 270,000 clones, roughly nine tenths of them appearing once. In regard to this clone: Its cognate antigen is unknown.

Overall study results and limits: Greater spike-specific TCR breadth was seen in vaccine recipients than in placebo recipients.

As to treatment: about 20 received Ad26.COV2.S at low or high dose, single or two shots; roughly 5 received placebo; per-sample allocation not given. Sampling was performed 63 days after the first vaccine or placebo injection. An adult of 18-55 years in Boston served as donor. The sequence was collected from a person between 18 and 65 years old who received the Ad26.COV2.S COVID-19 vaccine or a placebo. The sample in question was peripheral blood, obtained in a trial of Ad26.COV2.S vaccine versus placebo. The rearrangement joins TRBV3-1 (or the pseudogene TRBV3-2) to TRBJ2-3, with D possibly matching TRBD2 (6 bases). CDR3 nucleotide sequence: TGTGCCAGCAGCCAAGCAAGGACTACCTTCACAGATACGCAGTATTTT. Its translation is CASSQARTTFTDTQYF.